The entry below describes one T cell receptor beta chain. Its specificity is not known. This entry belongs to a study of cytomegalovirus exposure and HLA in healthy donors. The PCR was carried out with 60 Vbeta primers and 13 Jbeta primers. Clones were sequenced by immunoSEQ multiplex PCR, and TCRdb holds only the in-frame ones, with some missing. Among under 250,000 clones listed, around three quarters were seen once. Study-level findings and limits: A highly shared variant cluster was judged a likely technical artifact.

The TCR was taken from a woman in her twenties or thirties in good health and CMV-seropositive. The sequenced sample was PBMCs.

CDR3 nucleotides: TGTGCTAGTGGTTTACAAATTGGACTAGCGGGTCAAGAGACCCAGTACTTC. Its protein product is CASGLQIGLAGQETQYF. The V and J genes are TRBV12-5 and TRBJ2-5; TRBD2 matches at 11 bases. V dropped 3 bases and J dropped 2; count of bases not matched to a gene: 8. Germline V gene sequence: CDR1 LGHNT, CDR2 FRNRAP. The CDR3 loop spans 17 amino acids.